Listed below are T cell receptor beta chains from one sample, sequenced in a study of T-cell reconstitution after alpha-beta-depleted transplantation in children. One entry per CDR3 protein, called by TCRdb with MiXCR from the PCR reads. The data contain just over 350,000 distinct CDR3 sequences, about an eighth of them singletons. Sequencing was performed on PBMCs, taken from the stem cell graft. These receptors all stem from a human donor who donated a stem cell graft to a child with Fanconi anemia. Both conserved end residues are part of each CDR3. Fields, in order: clone size, J gene, D gene, V gene, CDR3 protein, CDR3 DNA. D genes are given only for firm matches. Size values are once, few and many counts, or a class for expanded clones, and some rows have none.

abundance: -; j_gene: TRBJ2-2; d_gene: TRBD1; v_gene: TRBV20-1; CDR3aa: CSARDPGIGGNTGELFF; CDR3nt: TGCAGTGCTAGAGATCCGGGGATAGGGGGCAACACCGGGGAGCTGTTTTTT
abundance: many; j_gene: TRBJ2-6; d_gene: TRBD2; v_gene: TRBV6-1; CDR3aa: CASRRAASGSSGANVLTF; CDR3nt: TGTGCCAGCAGAAGGGCGGCTAGCGGGAGCTCTGGGGCCAACGTCCTGACTTTC
abundance: many; j_gene: TRBJ2-1; d_gene: TRBD1; v_gene: TRBV5-5; CDR3aa: CASSLTGDRGNEQFF; CDR3nt: TGTGCCAGCAGCCTTACAGGGGATAGGGGCAATGAGCAGTTCTTC
abundance: -; j_gene: TRBJ2-5; d_gene: -; v_gene: TRBV4-1; CDR3aa: CASSQVVGLETQYF; CDR3nt: TGCGCCAGCAGCCAAGTTGTAGGGTTAGAGACCCAGTACTTC
abundance: -; j_gene: TRBJ2-7; d_gene: -; v_gene: TRBV6-5; CDR3aa: CASSYPGRYEQYF; CDR3nt: TGTGCCAGCAGTTACCCGGGCCGGTACGAGCAGTACTTC
abundance: many; j_gene: TRBJ1-3; d_gene: TRBD1; v_gene: TRBV7-9; CDR3aa: CASRRPGQGAGNTIYF; CDR3nt: TGTGCCAGCAGACGTCCGGGACAGGGTGCCGGAAACACCATATATTTT
abundance: many; j_gene: TRBJ1-1; d_gene: -; v_gene: TRBV29-1; CDR3aa: CSVGAGWAMNTEAFF; CDR3nt: TGCAGCGTTGGGGCAGGGTGGGCCATGAACACTGAAGCTTTCTTT
abundance: many; j_gene: TRBJ1-1; d_gene: TRBD1; v_gene: TRBV9; CDR3aa: CASSLTGITEAFF; CDR3nt: TGTGCCAGCAGTTTGACAGGGATAACTGAAGCTTTCTTT
abundance: -; j_gene: TRBJ1-5; d_gene: -; v_gene: TRBV2; CDR3aa: CASRGMNSNQPQHF; CDR3nt: TGTGCCAGCAGGGGGATGAATAGCAATCAGCCCCAGCATTTT
abundance: few; j_gene: TRBJ2-4; d_gene: TRBD1; v_gene: TRBV13; CDR3aa: CASSDNRGQGKNIQYF; CDR3nt: TGTGCCAGCAGCGACAACAGGGGCCAGGGCAAAAACATTCAGTACTTC
abundance: many; j_gene: TRBJ1-1; d_gene: TRBD1; v_gene: TRBV5-1; CDR3aa: CASSLSQGEGAEAFF; CDR3nt: TGCGCCAGCAGCTTGTCTCAGGGGGAAGGTGCTGAAGCTTTCTTT
abundance: few; j_gene: TRBJ2-2; d_gene: TRBD1; v_gene: TRBV11-3; CDR3aa: CASSLRRQGLSGELFF; CDR3nt: TGTGCCAGCAGCTTAAGGAGACAGGGTTTGTCCGGGGAGCTGTTTTTT
abundance: -; j_gene: TRBJ1-2; d_gene: TRBD1; v_gene: TRBV29-1; CDR3aa: CSVERDRGGYTF; CDR3nt: TGCAGCGTTGAACGAGACAGGGGCGGCTACACCTTC
abundance: few; j_gene: TRBJ1-4; d_gene: -; v_gene: TRBV12-3/TRBV12-4; CDR3aa: CASSLWGAYEKLFF; CDR3nt: TGTGCCAGCAGTTTATGGGGGGCCTATGAAAAACTGTTTTTT
abundance: -; j_gene: TRBJ2-4; d_gene: -; v_gene: TRBV10-2; CDR3aa: CASWGRTEERAKNIQYF; CDR3nt: TGCGCCAGCTGGGGCAGGACGGAGGAGCGGGCCAAAAACATTCAGTACTTC
abundance: -; j_gene: TRBJ1-2; d_gene: -; v_gene: TRBV4-1; CDR3aa: CASKLMPGGQNYGYTF; CDR3nt: TGCGCCAGCAAATTAATGCCTGGCGGGCAGAACTATGGCTACACCTTC
abundance: few; j_gene: TRBJ2-5; d_gene: -; v_gene: TRBV9; CDR3aa: CASSVATDRYQETQYF; CDR3nt: TGTGCCAGCAGCGTAGCCACCGACCGGTACCAAGAGACCCAGTACTTC
abundance: few; j_gene: TRBJ2-1; d_gene: TRBD2; v_gene: TRBV19; CDR3aa: CASSIELAGYNEQFF; CDR3nt: TGTGCCAGTAGTATAGAGCTAGCGGGATACAATGAGCAGTTCTTC
abundance: many; j_gene: TRBJ2-2; d_gene: TRBD2; v_gene: TRBV4-3; CDR3aa: CASGLAGVIGELFF; CDR3nt: TGCGCCAGCGGACTAGCGGGGGTGATCGGGGAGCTGTTTTTT
abundance: many; j_gene: TRBJ1-5; d_gene: -; v_gene: TRBV4-1; CDR3aa: CASSQDPRGQPQHF; CDR3nt: TGCGCCAGCAGCCAAGACCCTCGGGGTCAGCCCCAGCATTTT
abundance: -; j_gene: TRBJ1-2; d_gene: -; v_gene: TRBV4-2; CDR3aa: CASSQDHGGNYGYTF; CDR3nt: TGTGCCAGCAGCCAAGATCACGGGGGTAACTATGGCTACACCTTC
abundance: few; j_gene: TRBJ2-3; d_gene: -; v_gene: TRBV29-1; CDR3aa: CSVEGRGSSDTQYF; CDR3nt: TGCAGCGTTGAGGGACGAGGCTCGTCAGATACGCAGTATTTT
abundance: many; j_gene: TRBJ1-2; d_gene: -; v_gene: TRBV7-8; CDR3aa: CASSLEEGKYGYTF; CDR3nt: TGTGCCAGCAGCTTAGAGGAGGGGAAGTATGGCTACACCTTC
abundance: many; j_gene: TRBJ2-5; d_gene: -; v_gene: TRBV29-1; CDR3aa: CSVEKGNQETQYF; CDR3nt: TGCAGCGTTGAGAAGGGAAACCAAGAGACCCAGTACTTC
abundance: many; j_gene: TRBJ2-3; d_gene: -; v_gene: TRBV27; CDR3aa: CASSLSSVLSTDTQYF; CDR3nt: TGTGCCAGCAGTTTATCTTCGGTACTTAGCACAGATACGCAGTATTTT
abundance: few; j_gene: TRBJ2-3; d_gene: -; v_gene: TRBV9; CDR3aa: CASNGGGFSSDTQYF; CDR3nt: TGTGCCAGCAATGGTGGAGGTTTTAGCTCAGATACGCAGTATTTT
abundance: -; j_gene: TRBJ1-1; d_gene: -; v_gene: TRBV12-3/TRBV12-4; CDR3aa: CASSGSSFQAFF; CDR3nt: TGTGCCAGCAGTGGCAGCAGTTTTCAAGCTTTCTTT
abundance: -; j_gene: TRBJ2-2; d_gene: -; v_gene: TRBV3-1; CDR3aa: CASSHRTRWMELFF; CDR3nt: TGTGCCAGCAGCCACCGGACCCGTTGGATGGAGCTGTTTTTT
abundance: -; j_gene: TRBJ2-1; d_gene: -; v_gene: TRBV29-1; CDR3aa: CSLGPPGDDEQFF; CDR3nt: TGCAGCCTAGGCCCCCCAGGGGATGATGAGCAGTTCTTC
abundance: few; j_gene: TRBJ1-5; d_gene: -; v_gene: TRBV18; CDR3aa: CASSPPTDNQPQHF; CDR3nt: TGTGCCAGCTCACCACCTACCGATAATCAGCCCCAGCATTTT
abundance: many; j_gene: TRBJ1-5; d_gene: TRBD1; v_gene: TRBV12-3/TRBV12-4; CDR3aa: CASSPTGGFQPQHF; CDR3nt: TGTGCCAGCAGTCCGACAGGGGGCTTTCAGCCCCAGCATTTT
abundance: -; j_gene: TRBJ1-2; d_gene: TRBD1; v_gene: TRBV7-2; CDR3aa: CASSFGTGGGSYGYTF; CDR3nt: TGTGCCAGCAGCTTTGGGACAGGGGGGGGTAGCTATGGCTACACCTTC
abundance: few; j_gene: TRBJ2-1; d_gene: TRBD1; v_gene: TRBV3-1; CDR3aa: CASSQDQQGARYNEQFF; CDR3nt: TGTGCCAGCAGCCAAGATCAGCAGGGGGCGCGCTACAATGAGCAGTTCTTC
abundance: -; j_gene: TRBJ2-7; d_gene: -; v_gene: TRBV5-1; CDR3aa: CASSLAERPNLYEQYF; CDR3nt: TGCGCCAGCAGCTTGGCGGAGAGACCAAATCTCTACGAGCAGTACTTC
abundance: many; j_gene: TRBJ1-3; d_gene: -; v_gene: TRBV5-5; CDR3aa: CASSLGFSGNTIYF; CDR3nt: TGTGCCAGCAGCTTGGGGTTCTCTGGAAACACCATATATTTT
abundance: -; j_gene: TRBJ2-5; d_gene: TRBD2; v_gene: TRBV7-2; CDR3aa: CASSHSMGGQETQYF; CDR3nt: TGTGCCAGCAGCCACTCGATGGGGGGGCAAGAGACCCAGTACTTC
abundance: few; j_gene: TRBJ2-5; d_gene: TRBD1; v_gene: TRBV12-3/TRBV12-4; CDR3aa: CASGTGNVETQYF; CDR3nt: TGTGCCAGCGGGACAGGGAATGTGGAGACCCAGTACTTC
abundance: -; j_gene: TRBJ2-2; d_gene: -; v_gene: TRBV15; CDR3aa: CATSRGSNTGELFF; CDR3nt: TGTGCCACCAGCCGGGGGAGTAACACCGGGGAGCTGTTTTTT
abundance: many; j_gene: TRBJ1-1; d_gene: -; v_gene: TRBV7-2; CDR3aa: CASSLALWGNTEAFF; CDR3nt: TGTGCCAGCAGCTTAGCGTTATGGGGTAACACTGAAGCTTTCTTT
abundance: -; j_gene: TRBJ1-2; d_gene: TRBD1; v_gene: TRBV4-1; CDR3aa: CASSQETGGGYTF; CDR3nt: TGCGCCAGCAGCCAAGAGACAGGGGGTGGCTACACCTTC
abundance: many; j_gene: TRBJ2-3; d_gene: TRBD2; v_gene: TRBV24-1; CDR3aa: CATSDFTSGTTTDTQYF; CDR3nt: TGTGCCACCAGTGATTTCACCTCCGGGACTACCACAGATACGCAGTATTTT
abundance: -; j_gene: TRBJ1-5; d_gene: -; v_gene: TRBV7-8; CDR3aa: CASRSGISNQPQHF; CDR3nt: TGTGCCAGCAGGTCAGGGATTAGCAATCAGCCCCAGCATTTT